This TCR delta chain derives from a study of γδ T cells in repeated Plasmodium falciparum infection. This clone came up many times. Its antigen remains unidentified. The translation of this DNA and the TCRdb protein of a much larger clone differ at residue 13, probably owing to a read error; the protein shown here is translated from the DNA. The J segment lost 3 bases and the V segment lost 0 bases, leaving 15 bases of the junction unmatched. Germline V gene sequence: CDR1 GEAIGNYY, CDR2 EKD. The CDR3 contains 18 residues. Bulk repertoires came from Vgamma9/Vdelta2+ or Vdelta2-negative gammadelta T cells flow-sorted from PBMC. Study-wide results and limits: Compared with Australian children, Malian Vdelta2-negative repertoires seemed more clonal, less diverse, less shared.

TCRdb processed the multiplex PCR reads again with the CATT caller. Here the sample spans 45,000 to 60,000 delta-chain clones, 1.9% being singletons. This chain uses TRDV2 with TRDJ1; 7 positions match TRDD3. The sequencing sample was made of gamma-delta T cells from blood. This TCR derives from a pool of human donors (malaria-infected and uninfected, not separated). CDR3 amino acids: CACDTLSTGEQYPDKLIF. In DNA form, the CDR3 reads TGTGCCTGTGACACCCTAAGTACTGGGGAACAGTACCCCGATAAACTCATCTTT.